This TCR beta chain was captured in a study of a mutant IDH1 vaccine in newly diagnosed glioma. Study-wide context: Vaccines were first given 4-6 weeks after radiotherapy alone, or with temozolomide cycles. Findings of the study overall: Detectable vaccine-induced immune responses arose in about 93% of patients.

Time point here: week 11, during vaccination. Every single dose of the vaccine, 300 ug of mutant IDH1 20-mer peptide, came with topical imiquimod. Donor tumors were new WHO grade 3 or 4 IDH1-mutant, ATRX-lost astrocytomas. The sample holds a few counts of this clone. Its antigen is currently unknown. V gave up 5 bases and J gave up 0 bases, with 14 bases separating them. This CDR3 is 15 amino acids long. Germline V lookup: CDR1 SGHDN, CDR2 FVKESK. The repertoire was sequenced with immunoSEQ multiplex PCR; TCRdb's copy has only in-frame clones and lacks some. The repertoire holds fewer than 150,000 clones, roughly 90% seen once, with 0.55% to 0.7% in the top ten.

The chain recombines TRBV14 with TRBJ2-7; TRBD2 is a possible D gene (6 bases). The material was PBMCs, obtained from a glioma patient whose treatment included an IDH1 peptide vaccine. The clonotype was recovered from a woman aged 45-65 years with glioma. The CDR3 DNA is TGTGCCAGCAGCGGCGCTAGCGAAAGCTCCTACGAGCAGTACTTC. Its translation: CASSGASESSYEQYF.